These 3 T cell receptor beta chains were sequenced from one sample in a study of T cell changes during pregnancy in multiple sclerosis. Generated by immunoSEQ multiplex PCR, the TCRdb table keeps only in-frame clones and is missing some. This repertoire shows 70,000 to 80,000 clones, around 94% found once; its top ten account for about 0.5%. Here the sequenced sample was peripheral blood, taken in the third trimester of pregnancy. The receptors come from a female donor with multiple sclerosis, enrolled in a pregnancy study.

The rearrangement uses TRBV5-1 and TRBJ2-5; D unresolved. Germline V gives CDR1 SGHRS, CDR2 YFSETQ. Deletions cut 4 bases from V and 2 bases from J, with 15 bases between. The CDR3 totals 15 residues. In DNA, the CDR3 is TGCGCCAGCAGCACGCGACTCCCTCCGCAAGAGACCCAGTACTTC. This translates into CASSTRLPPQETQYF.

The V and J genes are TRBV9 and TRBJ2-7; weak D call: TRBD1 (5 bases). The germline CDR1 and CDR2 sequences are SGDLS and YYNGEE. The CDR3 consists of 15 residues. The V and J ends lost 0 bases and 0 bases respectively, with 10 bases between them. This CDR3 is CASSVEGQPSYEQYF. The CDR3 DNA sequence: TGTGCCAGCAGCGTAGAGGGGCAGCCCTCCTACGAGCAGTACTTC.

The chain joins TRBV9 to TRBJ2-1; possible D gene TRBD1, 5 bases. Germline CDR1 SGDLS, CDR2 YYNGEE. The CDR3 has 14 amino acids. Trimming removed 4 bases from V and 7 bases from J, with 15 bases in between. The CDR3 DNA reads TGTGCCAGCAGCCTCGGACACCTCGTAAATGAGCAGTTCTTC. Its protein is CASSLGHLVNEQFF.